A single sample gave rise to the 18 T cell receptor beta chains below, sequenced in a study of T cells after yellow fever vaccination. TCRdb redid the calling of the 5' RACE reads with MiXCR, one entry per CDR3 protein. The profile shows some 350,000 distinct CDR3 sequences, about 8.7% of them singletons. The sequencing here drew on PBMCs, taken on the day of the first yellow fever vaccination. All receptors derive from a man aged 18 to 35 who received the YFV17D yellow fever vaccine.

The chain uses TRBV9 and TRBJ1-1; no reliable D call. The CDR3 length is 13 residues. The V and J ends lost 2 bases and 3 bases respectively, with 8 bases between them. From germline, CDR1 is SGDLS and CDR2 YYNGEE. The CDR3 bases are TGTGCCAGCAGCGTGTATAAGGACACTGAAGCTTTCTTT. Translated, it gives CASSVYKDTEAFF.

This clonotype was found a few times. The chain is built from TRBV12-3 or TRBV12-4 and TRBJ2-5; 8 bases line up with TRBD1. V gave up 6 bases and J gave up 5 bases; unmatched junction bases: 14. This CDR3 comprises 16 residues. The CDR3 DNA is TGTGCCAGCAGCTCCGTTCGGGACAGGCCTCTGGAGACCCAGTACTTC. Its protein product is CASSSVRDRPLETQYF.

This clonotype was detected only a few times. V and J are TRBV7-9 and TRBJ1-6, with TRBD1 matching 7 bases. The CDR3 length is 14 residues. Germline V CDR1 and CDR2: SEHNR, FQNEAQ (reference sequence). V gave up 3 bases and J gave up 7 bases; unmatched junction bases: 3. The CDR3 DNA reads TGTGCCAGCAGCTTCGGACAGGAGAATTCACCCCTCCACTTT. As protein: CASSFGQENSPLHF.

The V gene is TRBV20-1, the J gene TRBJ2-7; D not resolved. This CDR3 is 15 amino acids long. The germline gives CDR1 DFQATT, CDR2 SNEGSKA (reference sequence). The V gene lost 1 base and the J gene lost 0 bases, with 13 bases spanning the gap. The chain's CDR3 is CSARAIGRSSYEQYF. The CDR3 DNA reads TGCAGTGCTAGAGCAATTGGGCGGAGCTCCTACGAGCAGTACTTC.

There are many counts of this clonotype. The chain uses TRBV12-3 or TRBV12-4 and TRBJ2-2; tentatively, D is TRBD1 (6 bases). Trimming cost V 3 bases and J 9 bases, with 8 bases left between them. The CDR3 extends over 12 amino acids. The CDR3 DNA reads TGTGCCAGCAGTTTGGGGGCGTGGGAGCTGTTTTTT. Translation gives CASSLGAWELFF.

V usage is TRBV12-3 or TRBV12-4 and J usage is TRBJ1-5; 7 bases are a match to TRBD1. V trimming: 8 bases; J trimming: 0 bases; junction bases outside the gene matches: 7. The CDR3 runs to 15 residues. In nucleotides, the CDR3 is TGTGCCAGCCTCTGGACAGGTCATAGCAATCAGCCCCAGCATTTT. It is translated as CASLWTGHSNQPQHF.

J is TRBJ1-2 and V is TRBV27, with D maybe TRBD1 (6 bases). V shed 4 bases and J shed 6 bases, with 18 bases lying between them. CDR3 size: 15 residues. Germline values: CDR1 MNHEY, CDR2 SMNVEV (reference sequence). Here the CDR3 reads CASSSFTRGINGYTF. CDR3 in DNA: TGTGCCAGCAGTTCTTTCACCAGGGGAATCAATGGCTACACCTTC.

CDR3 sequence (DNA): TGTGCCAGCAGTTACTCATCTGGGACTAGCGGCCTTGCAGATACGCAGTATTTT. The encoded protein is CASSYSSGTSGLADTQYF. The chain has TRBV6-5 and TRBJ2-3; TRBD2 matches at 11 bases. V trimming: 0 bases; J trimming: 4 bases; junction bases outside the gene matches: 9. In germline, CDR1 is MNHEY, CDR2 SVGAGI. The CDR3 totals 18 residues.

This clonotype was picked up many times. J is TRBJ2-7 and V is TRBV6-5, with D perhaps being TRBD1 or TRBD2 (6 bases each). The CDR3 runs 14 residues. The V end was cut by 2 bases, the J end by 3 bases, with 11 bases between. Germline CDR1 is MNHEY and CDR2 is SVGAGI. CDR3 nucleotides: TGTGCCAGCAGTTACGCGAGGGGGGACTACGAGCAGTACGTC. It is translated as CASSYARGDYEQYV.

In its sample, this clonotype was seen a few times. This chain links TRBV11-1 with TRBJ2-5; 9 bases agree with TRBD1. V trimming: 5 bases; J trimming: 4 bases; junction bases outside the gene matches: 5. The germline gives CDR1 SGHAT, CDR2 FQDESV (reference sequence). The CDR3 consists of 14 residues. CDR3 in DNA: TGTGCCAGCAGCAGAGACAGGGGGGGAGAGACCCAGTACTTC. This sequence encodes CASSRDRGGETQYF.

This clonotype has a handful of counts. The rearrangement uses TRBV4-3 and TRBJ2-7; 8 positions match TRBD2. From germline, CDR1 is LGHNA and CDR2 YSLEER. V shed 3 bases and J 3 bases; nucleotides not matched to a gene: 4. The CDR3 has 14 residues. This CDR3 reads CASSQLAGIYEQYF. The CDR3 nucleotides are TGCGCCAGCAGCCAGCTAGCGGGCATCTACGAGCAGTACTTC.

Notes on this clonotype: One end of the junction does not line up with germline, which may come from a read error. The V call is TRBV4-1, the J call TRBJ1-1, with D perhaps matching TRBD1 (5 bases). Germline lookup yields CDR1 MGHRA and CDR2 YSYEKL. The CDR3 is 14 amino acids. The CDR3 nucleotides are TGCGCCAGCAGCCAAGCCGGGCAGGGCGAGGAAATAAAGTTT. Its protein is CASSQAGQGEEIKF.

The chain joins TRBV4-3 to TRBJ2-1; 15 bases agree with TRBD2. V lost 8 bases to trimming and J lost 0 bases; unmatched junction nucleotides: 8. The CDR3 loop spans 18 amino acids. The germline V gene encodes CDR1 LGHNA and CDR2 YSLEER. CDR3 bases: TGCGCCAGCGGCCTCGGACTAGCGGGGGGGCGCTCCTACAATGAGCAGTTCTTC. Translated, it gives CASGLGLAGGRSYNEQFF.

The V and J genes are TRBV7-2 and TRBJ2-3, with unresolved D. The CDR3 length is 15 residues. From germline, CDR1 is SGHTA and CDR2 FQGNSA. Trimming took 4 bases from V and 2 from J, leaving 13 bases between them. CDR3 sequence (DNA): TGTGCCAGCAGCTCTTTGCTGGGGTTCACAGATACGCAGTATTTT. It translates to CASSSLLGFTDTQYF.

This clonotype was found many times. The chain links TRBV20-1 to TRBJ1-5, with 7 bases aligning to TRBD1. V lost 5 bases, J lost 5 bases, and 6 bases stayed unmatched. This CDR3 is 13 amino acids long. Germline V lookup: CDR1 DFQATT, CDR2 SNEGSKA (reference sequence). The CDR3 DNA reads as TGCAGTGCTGGCAGGGGGGCAGATCAGCCCCAGCATTTT. Translation gives CSAGRGADQPQHF.

This clonotype occurred many times. The chain joins TRBV5-1 to TRBJ2-3; perhaps TRBD2 as D (5 bases). This CDR3 is built from 14 residues. Per the germline V gene, CDR1 is SGHRS and CDR2 is YFSETQ. Trimming took 8 bases from V and 2 from J, leaving 15 bases between them. The CDR3 DNA sequence: TGCGCCAGTGCGGACTCGGCCTCCACAGATACGCAGTATTTT. This codes for CASADSASTDTQYF.

This clonotype was observed many times. This rearrangement joins TRBV9 to TRBJ2-1; no clear D gene. V was clipped by 0 bases and J by 9 bases, with 10 bases between them. The CDR3 totals 13 residues. CDR1 and CDR2 (germline): SGDLS, YYNGEE. Here the CDR3 reads CASSVAMAAEQFF. In DNA, the CDR3 is TGTGCCAGCAGCGTAGCTATGGCGGCTGAGCAGTTCTTC.

This clonotype was seen only a few times. The chain couples TRBV6-5 to TRBJ2-7; 8 bases agree with TRBD2. CDR1 is MNHEY and CDR2 is SVGAGI in the germline V gene. V gave up 8 bases and J gave up 3 bases; unmatched junction bases: 9. The CDR3 length is 14 residues. The CDR3 sequence is CASAGGSGVYEQYF. The CDR3 DNA reads TGTGCCAGCGCAGGTGGTAGCGGGGTCTACGAGCAGTACTTC.